This TCR beta chain appears in the sequencing data of a study of T-cell reconstitution after alpha-beta-depleted transplantation in children. Study conclusions and caveats: Newly produced T cells mostly accounted for T-cell counts and diversity one year post-transplant. Expanded graft clones, several hundred of them, were reportedly the source of alpha-beta T cells about two months after transplant. Some patients showed high day-60 TCRbeta diversity, which derived from surviving recipient T cells and thymic progenitors.

The CDR3 contains 13 residues. The V end lost 6 bases, the J end lost 3 bases, and 12 bases lay between the germline ends. Library preparation (for TCRbeta) was performed with unique molecular identifiers. TCRdb used MiXCR to reprocess the PCR reads, holding one entry per CDR3 protein. The sample consists of around 440,000 distinct CDR3 sequences, more than 9% of them appearing once. This clonotype has at least ten counts. The antigen is unknown. V gene TRBV12-3 or TRBV12-4 combines with J gene TRBJ2-7, with D possibly being TRBD2 (5 bases). The sequence derives from a child aged 2 to 10 with inherited bone marrow failure, due to receive a stem cell transplant. Sample: PBMCs, taken before TCRalphabeta/CD19-depleted stem cell transplant. DNA of the CDR3: TGTGCCAGCAGGGACTCTACGATCTACGAGCAGTACTTC. Encoded protein: CASRDSTIYEQYF.